The present T cell receptor beta chain was sequenced within a study of T cell repertoires in cytomegalovirus infection. Study details: Public TCR beta signatures provided an indication of both CMV infection and a matching HLA type. Study-wide results and limits: The study found HLA-C-restricted CMV-specific TCR beta clonotypes dominating the ex vivo response. Cumulative frequency (of public TCR beta family members) identified carriers of CMV plus the relevant HLA.

This clonotype has a count of ten or more. Its antigen remains unidentified. TCRdb called the reads again in MiXCR, with one record for every CDR3 protein. The top ten clones hold approximately 2.3% of a sample with about 300,000 distinct CDR3 sequences, 9.6% of them seen once. The V and J ends lost 6 bases and 4 bases respectively, with 18 bases between them. Germline V gene data show CDR1 as DFQATT and CDR2 as SNEGSKA (reference sequence). The CDR3 extends over 14 amino acids. The chain links TRBV20-1 to TRBJ2-5, with D perhaps given as TRBD1 or TRBD2 (5 bases each). The sequence was obtained from a human donor in good health (CMV status not recorded). Some clones in this sample may be carry-over from other donors' samples. The sequencing input was PBMCs. CDR3 sequence (DNA): TGCAGTGCCCCGGGGCCCACTGGGGGAGAGACCCAGTACTTC. Translation: CSAPGPTGGETQYF.